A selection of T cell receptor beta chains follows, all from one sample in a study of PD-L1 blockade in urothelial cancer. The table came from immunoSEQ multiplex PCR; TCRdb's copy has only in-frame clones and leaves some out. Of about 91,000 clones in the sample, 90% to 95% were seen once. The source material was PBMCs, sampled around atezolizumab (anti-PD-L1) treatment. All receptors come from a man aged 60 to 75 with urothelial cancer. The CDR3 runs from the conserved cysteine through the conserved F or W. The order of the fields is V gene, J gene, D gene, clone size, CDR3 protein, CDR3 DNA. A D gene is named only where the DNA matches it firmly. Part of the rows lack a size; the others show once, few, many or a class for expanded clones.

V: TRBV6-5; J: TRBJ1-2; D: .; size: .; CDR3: CASSRWTEGNSGYTF; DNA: TGTGCCAGCAGTAGATGGACAGAAGGTAACTCTGGCTACACCTTC
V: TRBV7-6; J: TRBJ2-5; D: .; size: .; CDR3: CASSLGGLPVTQYF; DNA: TGTGCCAGCAGCTTAGGGGGGCTACCGGTGACCCAGTACTTC
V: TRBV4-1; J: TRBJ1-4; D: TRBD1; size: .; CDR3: CASRTPGQGLEEKLFF; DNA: TGCGCCAGCAGAACCCCGGGACAGGGCCTTGAGGAAAAACTGTTTTTT
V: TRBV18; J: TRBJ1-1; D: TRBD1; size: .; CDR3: CASSQGADTEAFF; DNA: TGTGCCAGCTCACAGGGGGCTGACACTGAAGCTTTCTTT
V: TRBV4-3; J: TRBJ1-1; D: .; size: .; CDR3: CASSQERVLDTEAFF; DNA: TGCGCCAGCAGCCAAGAGCGGGTATTGGACACTGAAGCTTTCTTT
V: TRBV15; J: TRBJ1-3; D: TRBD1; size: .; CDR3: CATSRDWTGRSGNTIYF; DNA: TGTGCCACCAGCAGAGATTGGACAGGCCGTTCTGGAAACACCATATATTTT
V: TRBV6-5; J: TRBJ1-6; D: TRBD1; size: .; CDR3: CASTPGQGSGSPLHF; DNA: TGTGCCAGCACTCCGGGACAGGGTTCTGGTTCACCCCTCCACTTT
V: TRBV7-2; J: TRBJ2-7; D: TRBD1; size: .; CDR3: CASSLLGQGASEQYF; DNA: TGTGCCAGCAGCTTACTGGGACAGGGGGCAAGTGAGCAGTACTTC
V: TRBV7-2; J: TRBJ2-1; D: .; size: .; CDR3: CASSFGDSETDEQFF; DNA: TGTGCCAGCAGCTTTGGGGATAGCGAGACCGATGAGCAGTTCTTC
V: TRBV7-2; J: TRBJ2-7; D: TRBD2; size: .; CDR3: CASSPWTSGRGYEQYF; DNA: TGTGCCAGCAGCCCCTGGACTAGCGGGAGAGGGTACGAGCAGTACTTC
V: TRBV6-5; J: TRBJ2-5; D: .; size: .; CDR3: CASWGLGQETQYF; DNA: TGTGCCAGCTGGGGACTCGGGCAAGAGACCCAGTACTTC
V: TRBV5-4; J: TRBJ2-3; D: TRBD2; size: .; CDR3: CASRTSGYTDTQYF; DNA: TGTGCCAGCAGGACTAGCGGCTACACAGATACGCAGTATTTT
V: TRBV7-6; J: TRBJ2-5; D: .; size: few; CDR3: CASSLGRETQYF; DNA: TGTGCCAGCAGCTTGGGGCGCGAGACCCAGTACTTC
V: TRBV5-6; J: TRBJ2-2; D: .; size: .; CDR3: CASSYSGNTGELFF; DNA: TGTGCCAGCAGCTATAGCGGGAACACCGGGGAGCTGTTTTTT
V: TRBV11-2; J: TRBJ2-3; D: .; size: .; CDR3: CASSSSTDTQYF; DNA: TGTGCCAGCAGCTCGAGCACAGATACGCAGTATTTT
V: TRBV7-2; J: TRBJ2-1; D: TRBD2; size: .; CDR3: CASSLGTSGNEQFF; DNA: TGTGCCAGCAGCCTCGGGACTAGCGGTAATGAGCAGTTCTTC
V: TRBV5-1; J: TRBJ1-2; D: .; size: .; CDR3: CASSLGASMGYTF; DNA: TGCGCCAGCAGCTTGGGGGCGTCGATGGGCTACACCTTC
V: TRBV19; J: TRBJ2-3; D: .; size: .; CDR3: CASSIRRDTDTQYF; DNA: TGTGCCAGTAGTATTCGGAGAGACACAGATACGCAGTATTTT
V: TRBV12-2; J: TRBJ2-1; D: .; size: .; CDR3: CASRLSKTGLYNEQFF; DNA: TGTGCAAGTCGCTTGTCTAAAACGGGACTTTACAATGAGCAGTTCTTC
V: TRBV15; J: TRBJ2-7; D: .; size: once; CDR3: CATSRERAGQSYEQYF; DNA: TGTGCCACCAGCAGAGAACGGGCGGGACAGTCCTACGAGCAGTACTTC
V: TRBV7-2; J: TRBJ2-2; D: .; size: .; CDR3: CASSNRTRASELFF; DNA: TGTGCCAGCAGCAATCGGACAAGAGCTTCGGAGCTGTTTTTT
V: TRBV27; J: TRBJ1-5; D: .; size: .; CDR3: CASSFEGHRNQPQHF; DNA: TGTGCCAGCAGTTTTGAGGGCCACAGAAATCAGCCCCAGCATTTT
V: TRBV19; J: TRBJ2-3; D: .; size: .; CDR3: CASSIQGSTDTQYF; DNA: TGTGCCAGTAGTATTCAGGGGTCGACAGATACGCAGTATTTT
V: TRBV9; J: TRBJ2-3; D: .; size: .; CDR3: CASSVATGRSTDTQYF; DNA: TGTGCCAGCAGCGTAGCTACCGGCAGGTCTACAGATACGCAGTATTTT
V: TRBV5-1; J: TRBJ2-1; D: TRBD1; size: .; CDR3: CASSLQGANEQFF; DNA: TGCGCCAGCAGCTTACAGGGGGCCAATGAGCAGTTCTTC
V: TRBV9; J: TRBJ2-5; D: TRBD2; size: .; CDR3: CASSVGVAGAQTQYF; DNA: TGTGCCAGCAGCGTAGGGGTAGCGGGGGCGCAGACCCAGTACTTC
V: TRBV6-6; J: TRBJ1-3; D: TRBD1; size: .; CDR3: CASSGTGAGNTIYF; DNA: TGTGCCAGCTCGGGGACAGGGGCCGGAAACACCATATATTTT
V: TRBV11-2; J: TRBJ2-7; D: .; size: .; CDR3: CASSLLSQGHEQYF; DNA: TGTGCCAGCAGCTTATTATCACAGGGACACGAGCAGTACTTC
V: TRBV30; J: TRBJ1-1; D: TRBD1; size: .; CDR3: CAWTGQGAAEAFF; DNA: TGTGCCTGGACTGGACAGGGGGCGGCTGAAGCTTTCTTT
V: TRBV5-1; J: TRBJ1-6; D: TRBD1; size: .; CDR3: CASSLGQGGSPLHF; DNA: TGCGCCAGCAGCCTGGGACAGGGTGGTTCACCCCTCCACTTT
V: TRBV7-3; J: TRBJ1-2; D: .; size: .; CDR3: CASSPRQPPNYGYTF; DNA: TGTGCCAGCAGCCCCCGACAGCCTCCTAACTATGGCTACACCTTC
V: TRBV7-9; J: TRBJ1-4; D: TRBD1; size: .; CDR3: CASSLWGTGLNEKLFF; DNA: TGTGCCAGCAGCTTATGGGGGACAGGTCTAAATGAAAAACTGTTTTTT
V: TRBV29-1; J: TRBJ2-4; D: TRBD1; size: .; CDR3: CSVEIPGQGVAKNIQYF; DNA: TGCAGCGTTGAAATACCGGGACAGGGAGTAGCCAAAAACATTCAGTACTTC
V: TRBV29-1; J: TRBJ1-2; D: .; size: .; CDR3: CSVLTANYGYTF; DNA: TGCAGCGTTTTGACAGCTAACTATGGCTACACCTTC
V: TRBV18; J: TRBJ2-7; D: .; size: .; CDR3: CASSPRTGGYEQYF; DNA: TGTGCCAGCTCACCTAGGACTGGAGGCTACGAGCAGTACTTC
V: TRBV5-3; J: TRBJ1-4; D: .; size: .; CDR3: CARSRSGNEKLFF; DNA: TGTGCCAGAAGCCGATCAGGGAACGAAAAACTGTTTTTT
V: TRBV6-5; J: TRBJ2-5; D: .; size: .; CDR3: CASSYSIGVQGETQYF; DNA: TGTGCCAGCAGTTACTCGATTGGCGTCCAGGGGGAGACCCAGTACTTC
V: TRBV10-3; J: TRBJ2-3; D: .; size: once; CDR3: CAIKGVRADTQYF; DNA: TGTGCCATCAAGGGGGTAAGGGCAGATACGCAGTATTTT
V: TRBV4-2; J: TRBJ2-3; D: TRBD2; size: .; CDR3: CASSLQFPLAGERDTQYF; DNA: TGTGCCAGCAGCCTTCAGTTCCCCCTAGCGGGGGAGAGGGATACGCAGTATTTT
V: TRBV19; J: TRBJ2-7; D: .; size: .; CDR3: CASSTKKYF; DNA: TGTGCCAGTAGCACTAAGAAGTACTTC
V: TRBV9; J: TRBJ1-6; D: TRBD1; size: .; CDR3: CASSLGQGDNSPLHF; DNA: TGTGCCAGCAGCCTGGGACAGGGGGATAATTCACCCCTCCACTTT